The following is a T cell receptor (beta chain) sequence with its context. What it binds is unknown. This entry belongs to a study of response to subunit inactivated influenza vaccine. Whole-study findings and limits: Every seasonal influenza vaccination brings in few new T cells, the authors suggested.

Using its own MiXCR run on the RT-PCR reads, TCRdb lists one record per CDR3 protein. The sample shows around 300,000 distinct CDR3 sequences, 22% of them seen only once. Trimming took off 1 base at V and 3 bases at J, with 12 bases between the two ends. The CDR3 sequence is 15 residues long. Germline assignment: CDR1 SGHNT and CDR2 YENEEA. The chain couples TRBV11-3 to TRBJ2-5; D is possibly TRBD1 (5 bases). The specimen was PBMCs from blood, collected about 20 months after vaccination. This clonotype originated in a man between 50 and 75 years old who received an inactivated influenza vaccine. CDR3 residues: CASSLAFDSKETQYF. The CDR3 DNA is TGTGCCAGCAGCTTAGCCTTTGACAGTAAAGAGACCCAGTACTTC.